This is a list of T cell receptor beta chains from one sample in a study of blood T cell repertoires in COVID-19. Assay: immunoSEQ multiplex PCR; the TCRdb copy retains only in-frame clones and omits some. In the table there are about 200,000 clones, roughly 80% of which are singletons. Sequenced material: peripheral blood. These receptors all stem from a woman aged 80 or over with acute or convalescent COVID-19. The conserved cysteine and the conserved F or W are not part of the CDR3 here.

TRBV14	TRBJ1-3	ASSQVRASGNTIY
TRBV4-1	TRBJ2-1	ASSQLQGFSSYNEQF
TRBV6-1	TRBJ1-2	ASSEAGRGYT
TRBV9	TRBJ2-1	ASSGRVAGDEQF
TRBV9	TRBJ2-7	ASSVNAGVEQY
TRBV28	TRBJ2-1	ASSPLGGSGEWNEQF
TRBV6-6	TRBJ1-3	ASSYSPRGNTIY
TRBV28	TRBJ1-2	ASCLRTRNYGYT
TRBV29-1	TRBJ1-2	SVPGQGSFYGYT
TRBV5-1	TRBJ1-1	ASSPRPGTGLENTEAF
TRBV3-1/TRBV3-2	TRBJ1-1	ASSPPLDTEAF
TRBV27	TRBJ2-1	ASRRSGGNYNEQF
TRBV2	TRBJ1-2	ASSVDRATNYGYT
TRBV7-2	TRBJ2-5	ASSFGSTGRIQETQY
TRBV24-1	TRBJ2-5	ATSVLTSDQETQY
TRBV3-1/TRBV3-2	TRBJ1-2	ASSWDSLPYGYT
TRBV18	TRBJ2-7	ASSPAGGDEQY
TRBV30	TRBJ2-5	AWTTGTGQETQY
TRBV6-5	TRBJ1-1	ASSIHRDMNTEAF
TRBV5-8	TRBJ2-1	ASSLGLAGVNEQF
TRBV5-1	TRBJ2-5	ASSSTGQETQY
TRBV18	TRBJ2-5	ASSPPSGTIVETQY
TRBV2	TRBJ2-3	ASSGGRISTDTQY
TRBV4-2	TRBJ2-2	ASSQESGLAGGSAGELF
TRBV19	TRBJ1-5	ASSMARDRANQPQH
TRBV27	TRBJ1-3	ASSFDRDSGNTIY
TRBV24-1	TRBJ2-5	ATSDPSLAGAQETQY
TRBV5-1	TRBJ1-2	ASSTGQGDYGYT
TRBV18	TRBJ2-3	ASSPRSGGPGVDTQY
TRBV27	TRBJ2-1	ASSFRSSGGGRV
TRBV6-4	TRBJ1-2	ASSEPGVSGYT
TRBV6-4	TRBJ2-2	ASSGDRGPEGTGELF
TRBV28	TRBJ1-1	ASSPPGGGGLTEAF
TRBV5-1	TRBJ2-3	ASSLAPREVAGGPNTQY
TRBV4-1	TRBJ1-1	ASSQDTARVFAEAF
TRBV12-3/TRBV12-4	TRBJ2-1	ASSLDYNNEQF
TRBV5-1	TRBJ1-1	ASSLDGQENTEAF
TRBV3-1/TRBV3-2	TRBJ2-4	ASSLGTSGSGDIQY
TRBV28	TRBJ1-5	ASRRGDRGRSQPQH
TRBV2	TRBJ2-7	ASSDGLAGYEQY
TRBV6-5	TRBJ1-1	ASSKNSGGTEAF
TRBV3-1/TRBV3-2	TRBJ2-3	ASSQDGKGGSKLYTQY
TRBV2	TRBJ1-5	ASSDRQQPQH
TRBV2	TRBJ1-1	ASSALRGMDTEAF
TRBV23-1	TRBJ1-6	ASSQSRGVVNNSPLH
TRBV27	TRBJ2-1	ASTPAGLPDNEQF
TRBV2	TRBJ2-2	ASSGERANTGELF